This TCR beta chain was sequenced in a study of molecular identifiers for immune sequencing clone quantification (dated by TCRdb to 2017 to 2018). Turning to the overall study: For a replicate experiment, RNA from around 20,000 or 100,000 naive CD8 T cells was divided into five aliquots, and four of the five aliquots were sequenced. This methods study used CD8 T cells to benchmark TCR RNA copy counting and molecular-identifier clustering-based TCR repertoire sequencing (MIDCIRS).

The CDR3 covers 21 residues, taking in both the cysteine and the phenylalanine. The only DNA kept is the CDR3, 63 bases in frame from the first base. Sequences SGHAT (CDR1) and FQNNGV (CDR2) are obtained from the germline V gene. The germline V and J ends show losses of 5 bases and 0 bases respectively, and no gene match explains 20 bases of the junction. The library was generated by PCR. Instrument used: NextSeq 500. Bulk TCR libraries were made following a previously described method, with the TCR primers given in Table S5. Purification of total RNA was performed with the Qiagen AllPrep DNA/RNA kit. Before analysis, reads from multiple sequencing runs of the same library were pooled. Regarding the original processing steps: Reads were retained only if the reads had an exact TCR constant sequence, and the retained reads were trimmed to 150 nt and grouped according to their 12-nt molecular barcodes. Reads inside each barcode group were sub-clustered using a 15% Levenshtein threshold, and a quality-weighted consensus sequence was constructed for each RNA molecule. Non-functional sequences were removed, as were lower-count sequences one edit away from another. Based on a fit of two negative binomial distributions, barcode sub-clusters having less than 20% of the maximum read count were discarded. Through fastp at Q25 and MiXCR, TCRdb rebuilt clones from the public reads, retaining in-frame beta chains. Entries are consolidated by CDR3 protein sequence, retaining the most common genes and DNA. TCRdb assigned the V and J calls; the authors' analysis was not used. For this sample there are 90,000 or so distinct CDR3 sequences; nearly 25% appear just once. The ten largest clones take up 0.6% to 0.9% of the sample.

As concerns this clonotype: Its target antigen remains unknown. No clone much larger than this one lies a single base away; base qualities are absent.

Libraries of naive CD8 T cells were generated from roughly 21,000 to 960,000 sorted cells, with 10%, 30% or 50% of the purified RNA used. Naive CD8 T cells were FACS-sorted as CD8+CD4-CCR7+CD45RA+ on a BD FACSAria II into RLT Plus buffer. Detection sensitivity was tested by spiking Jurkat RNA equal to roughly 9 TCR copies' worth into samples containing roughly 17,000-1,000,000 naive CD8 T cells. CD8 T cells were enriched using RosetteSep CD8+ T Cell Enrichment Cocktail and Ficoll-Paque, and the enriched cells then underwent ACK red cell lysis. Points the paper makes about the study in general: Identical TCR molecules sharing a barcode could cause highly expanded clone sizes to be underestimated. The naive libraries included spiked-in Jurkat TCR RNA (about nine copies' worth), and this Jurkat TCR RNA is not part of the donor repertoire. Modeling estimated roughly 3 recovered TCR RNA copies per cell, compared with about 10 by digital PCR, which implies 25% to 30% capture efficiency. Spiked-in Jurkat TCR RNA equivalent to a single cell was reported to be detectable even among approximately 1 million naive CD8 T cells. Without barcode sub-clustering, chimeric consensus sequences inflated TCR diversity; chimeras reached as high as 47%. In CMV-specific effector cells, clones with more than 20 RNA copies contained over 98% of molecules, whereas in naive cells such clones contained under 1% of molecules.

The chain is made from TRBV11-2 and TRBJ2-4, and 9 junctional nucleotides match TRBD2. The receptor was derived from a human donor in good health. Some libraries in this study had Jurkat cell RNA spiked in. Specimen: naive CD8+ T cells from blood, with Jurkat cell RNA spiked in. The sample's cell subset or site, from its label and the paper: FACS-sorted CD8+CD4-CCR7+CD45RA+ naive T cells. The DNA sequence is given as TGTGCCAGCAGCAGATCGACCCTGCGGGAGGGCGGGATCCTAGCCAAAAACATTCAGTACTTC. This codes for CASSRSTLREGGILAKNIQYF.